The 22 T cell receptor beta chains presented below share a single source sample, sequenced in a study of T-cell reconstitution after alpha-beta-depleted transplantation in children. Preparing the TCRbeta library involved the use of unique molecular identifiers. One entry per CDR3 protein results from TCRdb running MiXCR on the PCR reads. The profile shows some 200,000 distinct CDR3 sequences, roughly a tenth of them singletons. The input for sequencing was PBMCs, taken before TCRalphabeta/CD19-depleted stem cell transplant. Receptor source: a child under two years old with acute myeloid leukemia, due to receive a stem cell transplant.

Points on this clonotype: A read error may be the cause here, since a much bigger clone is one base away. V gene TRBV28 combines with J gene TRBJ2-3; D ambiguous. The end of the DNA fits TRBJ1-5 better, so the J call may be wrong. From germline, CDR1 is MDHEN and CDR2 SYDVKM. The CDR3 runs 15 residues. The CDR3 protein is CASSFAAVVEDTQHF. The CDR3 bases are TGTGCCAGCAGTTTCGCGGCGGTGGTGGAAGATACGCAGCATTTT.

The chain has TRBV10-3 and TRBJ2-7; the D gene is possibly TRBD2 (6 bases). The germline V and J ends were trimmed by 5 bases and 6 bases, with 17 bases remaining between them. The CDR3 covers 14 residues. CDR1 is ENHRY and CDR2 is SYGVKD in the germline V gene. The CDR3 coding sequence is TGTGCCATCAGTCAGGGACTTGGCCTCCTCGAGCAGTACTTC. Its translation is CAISQGLGLLEQYF.

This clonotype was recorded many times. The CDR3 bases are TGTGCCTCCGCGAGACAGAGTGGTGGCTATGGCTACACCTTC. Residues: CASARQSGGYGYTF. The chain recombines TRBV30 with TRBJ1-2; D is perhaps TRBD1 (5 bases). Germline V CDR1 and CDR2: GTSNPN, SVGIG (reference sequence). With 7 bases removed from V and 4 bases from J, the gap between germline ends came to 19 bases. The CDR3 sequence is 14 residues long. The complete variable domain, with remaining parts taken from reference TRBV30 and TRBJ1-2, reads SQTIHQWPATLVQPVGSPLSLECTVEGTSNPNLYWYRQAAGRGLQLLFYSVGIGQISSEVPQNLSASRPQDRQFILSSKKLLLSDSGFYLCASARQSGGYGYTFGSGTRLTVV.

CDR3 sequence (DNA): TGTGCCAGCAGTTGGGGACCGGCTAGCAACGACGAGCAGTACTTC. Translated, it gives CASSWGPASNDEQYF. The V gene is TRBV6-5, the J gene TRBJ2-7; D may be TRBD1 or TRBD2 (5 bases each). Germline assignment: CDR1 MNHEY and CDR2 SVGAGI. CDR3 length equals 15 residues. Trimming stripped 4 bases from V and 5 bases from J, with 18 bases between.

The chain has TRBV2 and TRBJ1-2; possible D gene TRBD1, 5 bases. V dropped 3 bases and J dropped 3 bases, with 17 bases sitting between them. There are 16 residues in the CDR3. Germline CDR1 reads SNHLY; CDR2 reads FYNNEI. The CDR3 protein is CASSDGGAPMYYGYTF. The CDR3 nucleotides read TGTGCCAGCAGTGACGGAGGGGCACCCATGTACTATGGCTACACCTTC.

This clonotype came up many times. The rearrangement joins TRBV12-3 or TRBV12-4 to TRBJ1-1; the D is unclear. Trimming took 4 bases from V and 1 from J, leaving 10 bases between them. The CDR3 runs to 14 residues. The DNA of the CDR3 is TGTGCCAGCAGTTACCAGGCAAGGAACACTGAAGCTTTCTTT. It encodes CASSYQARNTEAFF.

The sample holds many counts of this clonotype. The genes are TRBV11-2 and TRBJ2-7; TRBD1 matches 9 bases. Trimming removed 4 bases from V and 4 bases from J; junction bases left unmatched: 5. The CDR3 totals 14 residues. Germline loops: CDR1 SGHAT, CDR2 FQNNGV. This CDR3 is CASSSSGQGYEQYF. The CDR3 DNA follows: TGTGCCAGCAGCTCCTCGGGACAGGGTTACGAGCAGTACTTC. Full variable domain (outside the CDR3, taken from reference TRBV11-2 and TRBJ2-7): EAGVAQSPRYKIIEKRQSVAFWCNPISGHATLYWYQQILGQGPKLLIQFQNNGVVDDSQLPKDRFSAERLKGVDSTLKIQPAKLEDSAVYLCASSSSGQGYEQYFGPGTRLTVT.

Of note for this clonotype: A read error is possible here, since a much larger clone lies one base away. The gene calls are TRBV20-1 and TRBJ2-5; the match to TRBD2 covers 7 bases. The length of the CDR3 is 11 residues. CDR1 DFQATT and CDR2 SNEGSKA come from the germline V gene (reference sequence). CDR3 sequence (DNA): TGCAGGGCTACTTTGGGGAGGGCCCAGTACTTC. Encoded protein: CRATLGRAQYF.

This clonotype occurred many times. The chain uses TRBV18 and TRBJ1-6; TRBD1 aligns across 7 bases. Unmatched junction bases numbered 5, after V lost 3 bases and J lost 0 bases. Germline CDR1 KGHSH, CDR2 LQKENI. CDR3 length equals 17 residues. The CDR3 region is CASSPRGQSSYNSPLHF. The CDR3 region has the DNA TGTGCCAGCTCACCTAGGGGACAGAGCTCCTATAATTCACCCCTCCACTTT.

V is TRBV29-1 and J is TRBJ2-4; maybe TRBD2 (6 bases). Per the germline V gene, CDR1 is SQVTM and CDR2 is ANQGSEA. The length of the CDR3 is 13 residues. Trimming cost V 3 bases and J 0 bases, with 6 bases left between them. CDR3 loop: CSVEGGAKNIQYF. CDR3 nucleotide sequence: TGCAGCGTTGAGGGGGGAGCCAAAAACATTCAGTACTTC.

This clonotype was seen at least ten times. CDR3 protein: CASSSGLKTDTQYF. CDR3 bases: TGTGCCAGCAGCTCGGGGTTAAAAACAGATACGCAGTATTTT. The chain carries TRBV11-3 and TRBJ2-3; weak D call: TRBD2 (5 bases). CDR1 is SGHNT, CDR2 YENEEA, per germline. Trimming left V 4 bases short and J 3 bases short, with 11 bases between. The CDR3 runs 14 residues.

This clonotype was counted at least ten times. The chain combines TRBV29-1 with TRBJ1-1; D gene unclear. Trimming removed 5 bases at V and 1 base at J, with 8 bases between. CDR1 SQVTM and CDR2 ANQGSEA come from the germline V gene. The CDR3 is 12 residues long. The CDR3 loop reads CSVRHSNTEAFF. CDR3 DNA: TGCAGCGTTCGACATTCGAACACTGAAGCTTTCTTT.

As concerns this clonotype: A much bigger clone sits one base away, suggesting this may be a read error. The rearrangement links TRBV3-1 to TRBJ1-5; D call uncertain. Looked up from germline, CDR1 is LGHDT and CDR2 is YNNKEL (reference sequence). The V gene lost 4 bases and the J gene lost 1 base, with 8 bases spanning the gap. The CDR3 loop spans 14 amino acids. CDR3 sequence: CASSPGHSNQPQHF. The CDR3 DNA reads as TGTGCCAGCAGCCCAGGCCACAGCAATCAGCCCCAGCATTTT.

This clonotype has a count of ten or more. V and J are TRBV7-2 and TRBJ2-1; TRBD2 matches 11 bases. Germline V gene data show CDR1 as SGHTA and CDR2 as FQGNSA. The J segment lost 4 bases and the V segment lost 5 bases, leaving 4 bases of the junction unmatched. CDR3 length: 15 amino acids. CDR3 DNA: TGTGCCAGCAGCACCGGGACTAGCGGATACAATGAGCAGTTCTTC. This encodes CASSTGTSGYNEQFF.

There are a few counts of this clonotype. The V gene is TRBV5-6, the J gene TRBJ2-3; 7 positions match TRBD1. The trim removed 3 bases at V and 2 bases at J, leaving 24 bases unmatched. The germline gives CDR1 SGHDT, CDR2 YYEEEE. The CDR3 spans 21 residues. The CDR3 loop is CASSSLWRQAGGKNNTDTQYF. CDR3 sequence (DNA): TGTGCCAGCAGCTCGTTATGGCGTCAGGCAGGGGGAAAAAACAACACAGATACGCAGTATTTT.

This clonotype has ten or more counts. The chain uses TRBV15 and TRBJ1-3, with a possible D match to TRBD1 (5 bases). The germline CDR1 and CDR2 sequences are LNHNV and YYDKDF (reference sequence). The V end was cut by 1 base, the J end by 0 bases, with 7 bases between. The CDR3 has 15 residues. CDR3 region: CATSRVTDSGNTIYF. As DNA, the CDR3 is TGTGCCACCAGCAGAGTGACAGACTCTGGAAACACCATATATTTT.

The table lists this clonotype with many counts. The rearrangement joins TRBV2 to TRBJ1-5; D call uncertain. The CDR3 has 12 residues. V was cut by 6 bases and J by 7 bases, with 10 bases left in between. The germline V gene encodes CDR1 SNHLY and CDR2 FYNNEI. CDR3 region: CASRKEGQPQHF. The CDR3 DNA is TGTGCCAGCAGGAAGGAAGGACAGCCCCAGCATTTT. The full variable domain, in which reference TRBV2 and TRBJ1-5 provide the parts outside the CDR3, is EPEVTQTPSHQVTQMGQEVILRCVPISNHLYFYWYRQILGQKVEFLVSFYNNEISEKSEIFDDQFSVERPDGSNFTLKIRSTKLEDSAMYFCASRKEGQPQHFGDGTRLSIL.

In its sample, this clonotype was seen many times. The chain joins TRBV7-2 to TRBJ1-2; unclear D gene. V dropped 3 bases and J dropped 9 bases, with 14 bases sitting between them. The CDR3 loop spans 13 amino acids. CDR1 SGHTA and CDR2 FQGNSA come from the germline V gene. In DNA form, the CDR3 reads TGTGCCAGCAGCTTTTCCGCCAGGCGCAGCTACACCTTC. Its translation: CASSFSARRSYTF.

This clonotype was seen many times. The rearrangement links TRBV6-2 or TRBV6-3 to TRBJ1-5; 7 nucleotides line up with TRBD1. This CDR3 is built from 12 residues. Germline CDR1 reads MNHEY; CDR2 reads SVGEGT. V was clipped by 6 bases and J by 5 bases; unmatched bases: 1. The CDR3 sequence: CASSGQDQPQHF. In nucleotides, the CDR3 is TGTGCCAGCAGCGGACAGGATCAGCCCCAGCATTTT.

This clonotype was recorded many times. V is TRBV7-2 and J is TRBJ1-1, with a weak D call TRBD1 (6 bases). Germline V lookup: CDR1 SGHTA, CDR2 FQGNSA. The ends were cut back, 6 bases at V and 4 bases at J, with 18 bases in the middle. The CDR3 has 15 residues. CDR3: CASRLTGGGPTEAFF. The CDR3 region has the DNA TGTGCCAGCAGACTTACGGGTGGGGGCCCCACTGAAGCTTTCTTT.

The table lists this clonotype with many counts. Mismatch with germline at one junction end may stem from a read error. The chain links TRBV11-2 to TRBJ2-7; 7 bases map to TRBD1. Germline loops: CDR1 SGHAT, CDR2 FQNNGV. The CDR3 has 12 residues. CDR3 amino acids: CASSYTGVGKSF. The CDR3 bases are TGTGCCAGCAGCTACACAGGGGTCGGGAAGTCTTTC.

This clonotype was detected a few times. The CDR3 reads CASCCGGPDTQYF. CDR3 coding DNA: TGTGCCAGCTGCTGCGGGGGGCCGGATACGCAGTATTTT. V usage is TRBV6-6 and J usage is TRBJ2-3; 8 bases match TRBD2. Germline values: CDR1 MNHNY, CDR2 SVGAGI (reference sequence). Trimming removed 8 bases from V and 6 bases from J; junction bases left unmatched: 7. The CDR3 is made up of 13 amino acids.